This T cell receptor beta chain was recorded in a study of beta chain features in type 1 diabetes (dated by TCRdb to the late 2010s). General notes on the study: Patients and healthy donors did not differ in mean age, gender distribution, total cell number or subset yield. In the study, recently diagnosed type 1 diabetes patients and matched healthy donors were compared on the TCRB repertoires of their sorted circulating CD4+ T cell subsets. A total of roughly 98,000,000 sorted cells were examined across all samples, and a strong correlation was observed between cell number per subset and RNA yield. Whereas all 30 or so donors provided naive and central memory subsets, regulatory and stem cell-like memory subsets were isolated from just 8 patients and roughly eight healthy donors. General conclusions and limits of the study: Because small numbers of individuals were included in the HLA sub-analyses, any influence of HLA type on TCRB rearrangement was left unresolved. Sequencing cDNA rather than genomic DNA could over-represent highly expressing activated cells, although activation and CD3 levels did not differ between groups. Shorter templates might be favored by PCR, yet because patient and control samples were amplified and corrected together, any such skew would affect both groups equally. Fewer insertions and more nucleotide deletions at VDJ recombination sites were observed in patients with type 1 diabetes, implying thymic rearrangement abnormalities. Naive, central memory and regulatory TCRB repertoires appeared to be more similar among patients than among healthy donors. A moderate but significant shortening of TCRB CDR3 length was observed in type 1 diabetes patients in all four CD4+ subsets.

As regards this clone: Its antigen remains undetermined. Base quality data are lacking; no much larger clone is found one base away.

Each donor gave one peripheral blood draw, averaging approximately 120 mL, which was collected into heparinised tubes. A BD FACSAria II and a panel including CD45RO, CCR7, CD25, CD127, CD95 and CD27 were used to sort naive, central memory, regulatory and stem cell-like memory CD4+ T cells. A purity above 98% was achieved for all sorted populations. PBMCs were separated immediately by Lymphoprep density gradient centrifugation and were stained directly, without being cultured. Samples were stained and sorted in pairs, with one healthy donor and one patient per experiment, so that batch effects were minimized. Measured from the cysteine to the phenylalanine, the CDR3 is 15 residues long. Just the 45-base CDR3 DNA is kept, in frame starting at base 1. Between the V and J ends, shortened by 5 bases and 4 bases respectively, the junction contains 15 bases. From a lookup of the germline V gene (reference sequence), CDR1 and CDR2 are MNHEY and SMNVEV.

The High Capacity cDNA Reverse Transcription Kit was used to reverse transcribe all of the isolated RNA, meaning that expressed TCRB transcripts were what got sequenced. Deep immunoSEQ sequencing was applied to naive, central memory and regulatory T cell samples, giving an average of roughly 3.5 million total reads per sample. Sorted cells were lysed in RLT buffer and RNA was extracted with DNase-treated RNeasy Micro or Mini kits, depending on cell number. Each cell subset was processed separately to prevent cross-contamination, with patient and healthy donor samples processed together. Using the immunoSEQ multiplex PCR, TCRB sequences were amplified from cDNA into 87-bp fragments spanning the CDR3 region. Amplicons were sequenced on the Illumina HiSeq platform. The source study handled its data this way. PCR bias was corrected computationally using synthetic template baselines, and reads within Hamming distance 2 were collapsed, with unmergeable singletons discarded. Reads were aligned against IMGT so that V, D and J genes, CDR3 length and insertions or deletions at six rearrangement sites could be assigned. Within each subset, clonotype counts were normalized to the number of sorted cells before true diversity and Gini coefficients were calculated with the tcR R package. The overlap coefficient, calculated on TCRB nucleotide sequences, was used to measure repertoire sharing. Out-of-frame TCRB sequences from naive cells were analyzed to stand in for the pre-selection repertoire. TCRdb re-hosts the immuneACCESS table, in-frame sequences only. Its copies lack some clones; in the studies checked, an unresolved V gene accounts for under half of them, and the cause for the rest is not known. That table gives V, J and clone size, and the DNA gave D and trimming. Within this sample are about 260,000 clones, with roughly 21% of them counted one time only. 0.028% of the sample is taken by the ten largest.

This sequence uses TRBV27 and TRBJ2-1, with the D gene not clear enough to name. Material: naive CD4+ T cells from blood. What the cell subset or site label conveys for this sample: true naive CD4+ T cells. The sequence came from a woman in her thirties or forties with type 1 diabetes. The base sequence is TGTGCCAGCAGTCTGCAGTTACCCTTTTACAATGAGCAGTTCTTC. Translated, this gives CASSLQLPFYNEQFF.